Listed below are T cell receptor beta chains from one sample, sequenced in a study of blood T cells in healthy people across ages. TCRdb analysed the 5' RACE reads with MiXCR anew, one entry per CDR3 protein. The sample carries 700,000 or so distinct CDR3 sequences, roughly 20% recorded once. The sequenced sample consisted of blood. The receptor set was obtained from a man in his 70s in good health. The CDR3 runs from the conserved cysteine through the conserved F or W. Fields, in order: D gene, V gene, clone size, J gene, CDR3 protein, CDR3 DNA. A D gene is named only where the DNA matches it firmly. The listing skips clone size in some rows; elsewhere it reads once, few, many or a size class.

d_call: NA
v_call: TRBV25-1
clone_size: few
j_call: TRBJ1-1
cdr3_aa: CASSGRGLNTEAFF
cdr3_nt: TGTGCCAGCAGTGGTAGGGGATTGAACACTGAAGCTTTCTTT

d_call: TRBD2
v_call: TRBV7-3
clone_size: NA
j_call: TRBJ2-1
cdr3_aa: CASSLSPRLAGAYDEQFF
cdr3_nt: TGTGCCAGCAGCTTATCCCCCAGACTAGCGGGAGCCTACGATGAGCAGTTCTTC

d_call: NA
v_call: TRBV20-1
clone_size: once
j_call: TRBJ1-2
cdr3_aa: CSARRGADYGYTF
cdr3_nt: TGCAGTGCTAGGCGGGGAGCAGACTATGGCTACACCTTC

d_call: NA
v_call: TRBV14
clone_size: few
j_call: TRBJ1-1
cdr3_aa: CASSQVIGQRKAFF
cdr3_nt: TGTGCCAGCAGCCAAGTAATCGGACAGCGCAAAGCTTTCTTT

d_call: TRBD2
v_call: TRBV5-1
clone_size: NA
j_call: TRBJ2-1
cdr3_aa: CASSLSLAGGGSYNEQFF
cdr3_nt: TGCGCCAGCAGCTTGAGCCTAGCGGGAGGAGGATCCTACAATGAGCAGTTCTTC

d_call: NA
v_call: TRBV29-1
clone_size: NA
j_call: TRBJ1-2
cdr3_aa: CSAQGPLYGYTF
cdr3_nt: TGCAGCGCACAGGGCCCGCTTTATGGCTACACCTTC

d_call: NA
v_call: TRBV6-2/TRBV6-3
clone_size: NA
j_call: TRBJ1-5
cdr3_aa: CASRNGENQPQHF
cdr3_nt: TGTGCCAGCAGAAACGGGGAGAATCAGCCCCAGCATTTT

d_call: NA
v_call: TRBV20-1
clone_size: few
j_call: TRBJ2-4
cdr3_aa: CSARVNGSKNIQYF
cdr3_nt: TGCAGTGCTAGAGTCAACGGGAGCAAAAACATTCAGTACTTC

d_call: TRBD2
v_call: TRBV20-1
clone_size: few
j_call: TRBJ2-5
cdr3_aa: CSARISGKETQYF
cdr3_nt: TGCAGTGCTAGAATTAGCGGGAAAGAGACCCAGTACTTC

d_call: NA
v_call: TRBV12-3/TRBV12-4
clone_size: few
j_call: TRBJ1-1
cdr3_aa: CAITKGDRSEAFF
cdr3_nt: TGTGCCATCACCAAAGGGGATCGTTCTGAAGCTTTCTTT

d_call: TRBD1
v_call: TRBV20-1
clone_size: few
j_call: TRBJ2-6
cdr3_aa: CSARPGQATSGANVLTF
cdr3_nt: TGCAGTGCTAGGCCGGGACAGGCCACTTCTGGGGCCAACGTCCTGACTTTC

d_call: NA
v_call: TRBV4-1
clone_size: few
j_call: TRBJ1-6
cdr3_aa: CASSQDKQINSPLHF
cdr3_nt: TGCGCCAGCAGCCAAGATAAACAGATTAATTCACCCCTCCACTTT

d_call: NA
v_call: TRBV12-3/TRBV12-4
clone_size: few
j_call: TRBJ2-1
cdr3_aa: CASSLTWGSYNEQFF
cdr3_nt: TGTGCCAGCAGCTTGACCTGGGGCTCCTACAATGAGCAGTTCTTC

d_call: NA
v_call: TRBV12-3/TRBV12-4
clone_size: few
j_call: TRBJ2-1
cdr3_aa: CASSSPRTPDNEQFF
cdr3_nt: TGTGCCAGCAGTTCCCCGCGGACTCCCGACAATGAGCAGTTCTTC

d_call: NA
v_call: TRBV11-2
clone_size: NA
j_call: TRBJ1-2
cdr3_aa: CASSGTGSANYGYTF
cdr3_nt: TGTGCCAGCAGCGGAACAGGGTCAGCTAACTATGGCTACACCTTC

d_call: NA
v_call: TRBV18
clone_size: NA
j_call: TRBJ1-1
cdr3_aa: CASSPSVGTTEAFF
cdr3_nt: TGTGCCAGCTCACCTTCGGTGGGGACAACCGAAGCTTTCTTT

d_call: NA
v_call: TRBV20-1
clone_size: few
j_call: TRBJ1-3
cdr3_aa: CSARVSEAGNTIYF
cdr3_nt: TGCAGTGCTAGAGTCTCTGAGGCTGGAAACACCATATATTTT

d_call: NA
v_call: TRBV12-3/TRBV12-4
clone_size: NA
j_call: TRBJ2-5
cdr3_aa: CASSTPGFQETQYF
cdr3_nt: TGTGCCAGCAGTACCCCAGGGTTCCAAGAGACCCAGTACTTC

d_call: TRBD2
v_call: TRBV7-2
clone_size: NA
j_call: TRBJ2-1
cdr3_aa: CASSYSGGRYNEQFF
cdr3_nt: TGTGCCAGCAGCTATAGTGGCGGGAGGTACAATGAGCAGTTCTTC

d_call: TRBD1
v_call: TRBV20-1
clone_size: NA
j_call: TRBJ2-7
cdr3_aa: CSGLEGQGIDEQYF
cdr3_nt: TGCAGTGGGCTCGAGGGACAGGGTATTGACGAGCAGTACTTC

d_call: NA
v_call: TRBV6-6
clone_size: few
j_call: TRBJ2-7
cdr3_aa: CASSYSPVLYEQYF
cdr3_nt: TGTGCCAGCAGTTACTCTCCGGTGCTCTACGAGCAGTACTTC

d_call: TRBD1
v_call: TRBV12-3/TRBV12-4
clone_size: many
j_call: TRBJ2-1
cdr3_aa: CASSFGVTGVNEQFF
cdr3_nt: TGTGCCAGCAGTTTCGGCGTCACAGGGGTCAATGAGCAGTTCTTC

d_call: TRBD1
v_call: TRBV12-3/TRBV12-4
clone_size: few
j_call: TRBJ2-2
cdr3_aa: CASSFRQGGAGELFF
cdr3_nt: TGTGCCAGCAGTTTCCGACAGGGGGGGGCCGGGGAGCTGTTTTTT

d_call: NA
v_call: TRBV7-2
clone_size: few
j_call: TRBJ2-5
cdr3_aa: CASSPQTTLGETQYF
cdr3_nt: TGTGCCAGCAGCCCACAGACTACCTTGGGGGAGACCCAGTACTTC

d_call: NA
v_call: TRBV11-2
clone_size: NA
j_call: TRBJ1-5
cdr3_aa: CASSFTGGSNQPQHF
cdr3_nt: TGTGCCAGCAGCTTCACGGGAGGGAGCAATCAGCCCCAGCATTTT

d_call: NA
v_call: TRBV7-8
clone_size: few
j_call: TRBJ2-5
cdr3_aa: CASSRTGLGTQYF
cdr3_nt: TGTGCCAGCAGCCGAACGGGACTCGGGACCCAGTACTTC

d_call: TRBD1
v_call: TRBV12-3/TRBV12-4
clone_size: few
j_call: TRBJ1-2
cdr3_aa: CASSLGLGQNYGYTF
cdr3_nt: TGTGCCAGCAGTTTAGGGCTGGGACAGAACTATGGCTACACCTTC

d_call: NA
v_call: TRBV4-1
clone_size: few
j_call: TRBJ1-1
cdr3_aa: CASSQEGSGIVGEAFF
cdr3_nt: TGCGCCAGCAGCCAAGAAGGATCGGGGATTGTAGGTGAAGCTTTCTTT

d_call: TRBD1
v_call: TRBV6-6
clone_size: NA
j_call: TRBJ1-2
cdr3_aa: CASKKQGAKGGYTF
cdr3_nt: TGTGCCAGCAAAAAACAGGGGGCTAAGGGTGGCTACACCTTC

d_call: NA
v_call: TRBV10-3
clone_size: few
j_call: TRBJ1-1
cdr3_aa: CAIKDNTEAFF
cdr3_nt: TGTGCCATCAAGGATAACACTGAAGCTTTCTTT